This T cell receptor (beta chain) was obtained from a study of blood T cell repertoires in COVID-19. In the authors' methods: It was from reference gene primer amplification that nucleated cell counts were estimated. Only in-frame clones appear in the TCRdb table, and some are missing; sequencing was by immunoSEQ multiplex PCR. The V and J calls and the clone size are those of that table, but D and trimming were determined from the DNA. The sample includes 300,000 or so clones, roughly nine tenths seen only once; the top ten take 2% to 3%. Study members were between about 18 and 95 years old and lived in some 22 US regions. Membership in each cohort depended on participant-reported clinical history. Donors in Cohort 3 who had recovered were those with two negative PCRs, healthcare professional clearance, or resolution of their symptoms. Trimming cost V 2 bases and J 1 base; bases outside gene matches: 9. CDR1 and CDR2 (germline): SGHRS, YFSETQ. This CDR3 has 17 residues.

The receptor was derived from a man in his sixties who had recovered from COVID-19. Material for sequencing was PBMCs or T cells enriched from blood (not recorded which). The chain couples TRBV5-1 to TRBJ2-5, with 9 bases lining up with TRBD2. The CDR3 spells CASSFGIAGAFQETQYF. In DNA, the CDR3 is TGCGCCAGCAGCTTTGGTATAGCGGGAGCGTTCCAAGAGACCCAGTACTTC. The full variable domain, in which reference TRBV5-1 and TRBJ2-5 provide the parts outside the CDR3, is KAGVTQTPRYLIKTRGQQVTLSCSPISGHRSVSWYQQTPGQGLQFLFEYFSETQRNKGNFPGRFSGRQFSNSRSEMNVSTLELGDSALYLCASSFGIAGAFQETQYFGPGTRLLVL.